This record concerns one TCR beta chain sequence. Germline V lookup: CDR1 MDHEN, CDR2 SYDVKM. The ends were cut back, 6 bases at V and 0 bases at J, with 9 bases in the middle. This CDR3 has 14 residues. The source of the sample is a study of shared clonotypes between healthy human individuals. Sequenced by immunoSEQ multiplex PCR; TCRdb stores in-frame clones only, minus some. This table has 2 million to 3 million clones, approximately 94% appearing once. This sequence was found in a man between 18 and 29 years old in good health. Some clones in this sample may be carry-over from other donors' samples. The rearrangement links TRBV28 to TRBJ1-3; unclear D gene. Specimen: naive CD4+ T cells from PBMCs. Stated subset: CD45RA+ positively selected. The CDR3 region has the DNA TGTGCCAGCAGCGCAACGAGCTCTGGAAACACCATATATTTT. Amino acids: CASSATSSGNTIYF.